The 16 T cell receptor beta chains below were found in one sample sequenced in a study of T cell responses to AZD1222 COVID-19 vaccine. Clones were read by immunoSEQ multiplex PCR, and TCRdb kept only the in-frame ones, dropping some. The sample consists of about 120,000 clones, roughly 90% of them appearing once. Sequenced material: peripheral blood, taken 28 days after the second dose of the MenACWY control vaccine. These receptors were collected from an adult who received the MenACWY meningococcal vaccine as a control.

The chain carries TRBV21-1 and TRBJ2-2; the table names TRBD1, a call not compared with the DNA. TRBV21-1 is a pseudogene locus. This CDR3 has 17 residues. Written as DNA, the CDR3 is TGTGCCAGCAGCAAAGGTGAGCACAGGGGGGTGTTAGGGGAGCTGTTTTTT. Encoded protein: CASSKGEHRGVLGELFF.

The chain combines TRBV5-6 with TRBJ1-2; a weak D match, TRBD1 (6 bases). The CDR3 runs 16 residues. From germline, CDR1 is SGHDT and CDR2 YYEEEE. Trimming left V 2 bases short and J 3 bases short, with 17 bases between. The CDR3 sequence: CASSFFVGQQDYGYTF. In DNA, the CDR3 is TGTGCCAGCAGCTTCTTTGTCGGACAGCAAGACTATGGCTACACCTTC.

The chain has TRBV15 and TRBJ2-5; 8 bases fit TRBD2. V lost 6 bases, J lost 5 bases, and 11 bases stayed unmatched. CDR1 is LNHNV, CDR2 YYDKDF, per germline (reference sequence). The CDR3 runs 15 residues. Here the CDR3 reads CATRRSGGIRETQYF. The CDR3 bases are TGTGCCACCAGGCGGTCGGGAGGGATTCGGGAGACCCAGTACTTC. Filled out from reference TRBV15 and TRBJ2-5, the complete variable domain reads DAMVIQNPRYQVTQFGKPVTLSCSQTLNHNVMYWYQQKSSQAPKLLFHYYDKDFNNEADTPDNFQSRRPNTSFCFLDIRSPGLGDTAMYLCATRRSGGIRETQYFGPGTRLLVL.

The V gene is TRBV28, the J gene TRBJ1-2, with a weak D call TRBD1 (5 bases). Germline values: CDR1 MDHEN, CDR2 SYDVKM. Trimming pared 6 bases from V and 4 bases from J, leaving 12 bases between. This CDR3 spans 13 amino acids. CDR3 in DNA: TGTGCCAGCAGCTCCGGACACCTCTATGGCTACACCTTC. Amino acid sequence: CASSSGHLYGYTF.

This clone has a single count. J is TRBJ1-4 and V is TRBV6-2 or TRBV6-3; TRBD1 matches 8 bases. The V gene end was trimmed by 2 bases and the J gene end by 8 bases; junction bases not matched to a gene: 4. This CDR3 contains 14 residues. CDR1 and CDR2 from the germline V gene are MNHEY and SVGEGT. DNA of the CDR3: TGTGCCAGCAGTTACCTCCAGGGGGCCGAAAAACTGTTTTTT. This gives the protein CASSYLQGAEKLFF.

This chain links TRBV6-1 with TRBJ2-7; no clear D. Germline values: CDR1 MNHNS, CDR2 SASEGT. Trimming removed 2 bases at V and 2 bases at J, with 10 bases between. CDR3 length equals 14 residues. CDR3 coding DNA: TGTGCCAGCAGTGAACGTTTCAGTACCTACGAGCAGTACTTC. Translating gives CASSERFSTYEQYF.

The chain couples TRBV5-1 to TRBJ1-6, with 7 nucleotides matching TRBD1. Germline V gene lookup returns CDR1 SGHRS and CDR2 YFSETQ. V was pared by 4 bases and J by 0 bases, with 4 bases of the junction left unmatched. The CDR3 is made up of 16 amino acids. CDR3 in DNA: TGCGCCAGCAGCACGGGGGACAGCTCCTATAATTCACCCCTCCACTTT. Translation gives CASSTGDSSYNSPLHF.

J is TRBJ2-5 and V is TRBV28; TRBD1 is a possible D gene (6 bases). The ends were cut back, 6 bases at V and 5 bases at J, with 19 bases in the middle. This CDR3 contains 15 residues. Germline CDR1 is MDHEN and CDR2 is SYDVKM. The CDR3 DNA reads TGTGCCAGCAGCCCGCCGGACAGATTGGAGGAGACCCAGTACTTC. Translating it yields CASSPPDRLEETQYF.

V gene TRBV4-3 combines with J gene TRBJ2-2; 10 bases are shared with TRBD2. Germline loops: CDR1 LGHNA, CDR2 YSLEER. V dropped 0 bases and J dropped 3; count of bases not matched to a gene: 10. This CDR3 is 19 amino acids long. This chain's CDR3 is CASSQDVSGGALDTGELFF. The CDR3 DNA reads TGCGCCAGCAGCCAAGATGTAAGCGGGGGGGCCTTGGACACCGGGGAGCTGTTTTTT.

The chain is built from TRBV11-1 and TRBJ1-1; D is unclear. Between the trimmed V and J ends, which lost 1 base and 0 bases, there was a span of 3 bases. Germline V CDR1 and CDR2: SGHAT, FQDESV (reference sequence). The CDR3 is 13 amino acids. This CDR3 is CASSLGVNTEAFF. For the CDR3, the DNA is TGTGCCAGCAGCTTAGGCGTGAACACTGAAGCTTTCTTT.

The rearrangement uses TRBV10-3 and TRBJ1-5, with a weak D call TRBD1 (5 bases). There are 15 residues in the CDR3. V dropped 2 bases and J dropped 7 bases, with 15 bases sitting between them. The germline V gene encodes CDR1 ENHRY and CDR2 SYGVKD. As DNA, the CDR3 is TGTGCCATCAGTGAGCGAGGGACGGCGGAGCAGCCCCAGCATTTT. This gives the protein CAISERGTAEQPQHF.

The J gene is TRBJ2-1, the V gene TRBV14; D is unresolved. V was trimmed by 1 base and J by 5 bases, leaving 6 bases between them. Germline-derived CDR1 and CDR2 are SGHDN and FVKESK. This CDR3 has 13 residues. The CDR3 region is CASSQALHNEQFF. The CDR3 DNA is TGTGCCAGCAGCCAAGCTCTTCACAATGAGCAGTTCTTC.

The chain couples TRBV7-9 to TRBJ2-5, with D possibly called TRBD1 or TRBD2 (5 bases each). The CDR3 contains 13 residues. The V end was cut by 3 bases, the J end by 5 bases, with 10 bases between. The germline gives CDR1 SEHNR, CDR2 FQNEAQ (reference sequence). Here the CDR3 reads CASSFGTQETQYF. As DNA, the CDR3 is TGTGCCAGCAGCTTTGGGACCCAGGAGACCCAGTACTTC. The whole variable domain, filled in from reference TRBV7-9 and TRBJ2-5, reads DTGVSQNPRHKITKRGQNVTFRCDPISEHNRLYWYRQTLGQGPEFLTYFQNEAQLEKSRLLSDRFSAERPKGSFSTLEIQRTEQGDSAMYLCASSFGTQETQYFGPGTRLLVL.

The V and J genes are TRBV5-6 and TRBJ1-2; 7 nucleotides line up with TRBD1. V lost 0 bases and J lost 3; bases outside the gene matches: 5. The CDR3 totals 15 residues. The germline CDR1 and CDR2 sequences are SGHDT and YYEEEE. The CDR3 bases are TGTGCCAGCAGCTTGGCGCGGGACAGCTACTATGGCTACACCTTC. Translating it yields CASSLARDSYYGYTF.

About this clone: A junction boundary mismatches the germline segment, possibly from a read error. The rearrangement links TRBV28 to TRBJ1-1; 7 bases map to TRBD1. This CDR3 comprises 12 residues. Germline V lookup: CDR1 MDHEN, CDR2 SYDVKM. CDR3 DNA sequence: TGTGCCACCCAGTTAAGGACAGGCATATTTTCTTTT. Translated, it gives CATQLRTGIFSF.

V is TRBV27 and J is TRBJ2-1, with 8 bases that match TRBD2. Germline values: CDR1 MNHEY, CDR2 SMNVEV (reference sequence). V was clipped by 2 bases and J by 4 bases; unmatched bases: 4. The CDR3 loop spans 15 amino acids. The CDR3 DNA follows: TGTGCCAGCAGTTTAACCGGGGGGGCGTACAATGAGCAGTTCTTC. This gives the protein CASSLTGGAYNEQFF.